A selection of T cell receptor beta chains follows, all from one sample in a study of T cells in Graves' hyperthyroidism and ophthalmopathy. TCRdb processed the multiplex PCR reads anew with MiXCR; each CDR3 protein has one entry. The sample includes about 400,000 distinct CDR3 sequences, more than 13% seen only once; the top ten take approximately 27%. The sequencing input was blood. These receptors all stem from a man between 50 and 59 years old with Graves' ophthalmopathy. CDR3s include the opening cysteine and the closing phenylalanine or tryptophan. The D gene is left open where the match is weak. The size entry is marked missing in some rows and otherwise reads once, few, many or a size class.

cdr3_aa: CASSEKGFGQTQYF
j_call: TRBJ2-5
cdr3_length: 14
d_call: -
clone_size: many
v_call: TRBV2

cdr3_aa: CASSITGLRTEAFF
j_call: TRBJ1-1
cdr3_length: 14
d_call: -
clone_size: many
v_call: TRBV19

cdr3_aa: CASSETLGTGELFF
j_call: TRBJ2-2
cdr3_length: 14
d_call: -
clone_size: few
v_call: TRBV19

cdr3_aa: CASSPRQGPNTEAFF
j_call: TRBJ1-1
cdr3_length: 15
d_call: TRBD1
clone_size: many
v_call: TRBV7-9

cdr3_aa: CASSQFTSGRTGELFF
j_call: TRBJ2-2
cdr3_length: 16
d_call: TRBD2
clone_size: -
v_call: TRBV4-2

cdr3_aa: CTGLTNNEQFF
j_call: TRBJ2-1
cdr3_length: 11
d_call: -
clone_size: -
v_call: TRBV29-1

cdr3_aa: CASSPGLAGFEQYF
j_call: TRBJ2-7
cdr3_length: 14
d_call: TRBD2
clone_size: -
v_call: TRBV19

cdr3_aa: CASTPTHGNTIYF
j_call: TRBJ1-3
cdr3_length: 13
d_call: -
clone_size: many
v_call: TRBV12-3/TRBV12-4

cdr3_aa: CASSLTTAYSNQPQHF
j_call: TRBJ1-5
cdr3_length: 16
d_call: -
clone_size: -
v_call: TRBV19

cdr3_aa: CAWSRGVGNQPQHF
j_call: TRBJ1-5
cdr3_length: 14
d_call: -
clone_size: many
v_call: TRBV30

cdr3_aa: CASTRTGGSWDTQYF
j_call: TRBJ2-3
cdr3_length: 15
d_call: TRBD1
clone_size: -
v_call: TRBV19

cdr3_aa: CASSPGRANGYTF
j_call: TRBJ1-2
cdr3_length: 13
d_call: -
clone_size: many
v_call: TRBV28

cdr3_aa: CASSLRTSGKNNEQFF
j_call: TRBJ2-1
cdr3_length: 16
d_call: TRBD2
clone_size: many
v_call: TRBV5-1

cdr3_aa: CSAGLGLAGDLSDTQYF
j_call: TRBJ2-3
cdr3_length: 17
d_call: TRBD2
clone_size: many
v_call: TRBV20-1

cdr3_aa: CASSEGAGAGTDTQYF
j_call: TRBJ2-3
cdr3_length: 16
d_call: TRBD2
clone_size: few
v_call: TRBV3-1

cdr3_aa: CSVAWTAGELFF
j_call: TRBJ2-2
cdr3_length: 12
d_call: -
clone_size: -
v_call: TRBV29-1

cdr3_aa: CASSRGQGATANEKLFF
j_call: TRBJ1-4
cdr3_length: 17
d_call: TRBD1
clone_size: many
v_call: TRBV12-3/TRBV12-4

cdr3_aa: CSARDPSGKHGEQYF
j_call: TRBJ2-7
cdr3_length: 15
d_call: TRBD2
clone_size: many
v_call: TRBV20-1

cdr3_aa: CSARDLAGGSYTDTQYF
j_call: TRBJ2-3
cdr3_length: 17
d_call: TRBD1
clone_size: many
v_call: TRBV20-1

cdr3_aa: CSASSALLAGTSYEQYF
j_call: TRBJ2-7
cdr3_length: 17
d_call: TRBD2
clone_size: many
v_call: TRBV20-1

cdr3_aa: CASSYPGDTEAFF
j_call: TRBJ1-1
cdr3_length: 13
d_call: -
clone_size: many
v_call: TRBV18

cdr3_aa: CASSLVGGRAVETQYF
j_call: TRBJ2-5
cdr3_length: 16
d_call: TRBD2
clone_size: -
v_call: TRBV5-1

cdr3_aa: CASSLLLRVREGPYEQYF
j_call: TRBJ2-7
cdr3_length: 18
d_call: TRBD2
clone_size: many
v_call: TRBV27

cdr3_aa: CASRGGDRGNGYTF
j_call: TRBJ1-2
cdr3_length: 14
d_call: TRBD1
clone_size: few
v_call: TRBV12-3/TRBV12-4

cdr3_aa: CASSLNRISYEQYF
j_call: TRBJ2-7
cdr3_length: 14
d_call: -
clone_size: -
v_call: TRBV5-6

cdr3_aa: CASSYSGTVLSYEQYF
j_call: TRBJ2-7
cdr3_length: 16
d_call: TRBD1
clone_size: many
v_call: TRBV6-5

cdr3_aa: CASTRTSGSPRHF
j_call: TRBJ2-7
cdr3_length: 13
d_call: TRBD2
clone_size: many
v_call: TRBV28

cdr3_aa: CASSLVGRGDTEAFF
j_call: TRBJ1-1
cdr3_length: 15
d_call: TRBD1
clone_size: few
v_call: TRBV5-4

cdr3_aa: CASSLGTGRYNSPLHF
j_call: TRBJ1-6
cdr3_length: 16
d_call: TRBD1
clone_size: few
v_call: TRBV5-1

cdr3_aa: CASTRQSSYEQYF
j_call: TRBJ2-7
cdr3_length: 13
d_call: -
clone_size: few
v_call: TRBV10-2

cdr3_aa: CASTGVGQTTGELFF
j_call: TRBJ2-2
cdr3_length: 15
d_call: -
clone_size: -
v_call: TRBV19

cdr3_aa: CASSESSAYEQYF
j_call: TRBJ2-7
cdr3_length: 13
d_call: -
clone_size: -
v_call: TRBV10-2

cdr3_aa: CSATRDYNTEAFF
j_call: TRBJ1-1
cdr3_length: 13
d_call: -
clone_size: many
v_call: TRBV20-1

cdr3_aa: CASSPGLAGGFTDTQYF
j_call: TRBJ2-3
cdr3_length: 17
d_call: TRBD2
clone_size: many
v_call: TRBV5-1

cdr3_aa: CASKQAGSYEQYF
j_call: TRBJ2-7
cdr3_length: 13
d_call: -
clone_size: many
v_call: TRBV6-5

cdr3_aa: CASSETPRRQPQHF
j_call: TRBJ1-5
cdr3_length: 14
d_call: -
clone_size: once
v_call: TRBV6-1

cdr3_aa: CASSYSSEAEQYF
j_call: TRBJ2-7
cdr3_length: 13
d_call: -
clone_size: few
v_call: TRBV6-2/TRBV6-3

cdr3_aa: CASSLVSLAGGEQFF
j_call: TRBJ2-1
cdr3_length: 15
d_call: TRBD2
clone_size: few
v_call: TRBV7-9

cdr3_aa: CASSRLALNTGELFF
j_call: TRBJ2-2
cdr3_length: 15
d_call: TRBD2
clone_size: many
v_call: TRBV13

cdr3_aa: CATSDLTGQYTDTQYF
j_call: TRBJ2-3
cdr3_length: 16
d_call: -
clone_size: -
v_call: TRBV24-1

cdr3_aa: CASSPGTGRQETQYF
j_call: TRBJ2-5
cdr3_length: 15
d_call: TRBD1
clone_size: few
v_call: TRBV5-4

cdr3_aa: CSARDHRGNEKLFF
j_call: TRBJ1-4
cdr3_length: 14
d_call: TRBD1
clone_size: many
v_call: TRBV20-1